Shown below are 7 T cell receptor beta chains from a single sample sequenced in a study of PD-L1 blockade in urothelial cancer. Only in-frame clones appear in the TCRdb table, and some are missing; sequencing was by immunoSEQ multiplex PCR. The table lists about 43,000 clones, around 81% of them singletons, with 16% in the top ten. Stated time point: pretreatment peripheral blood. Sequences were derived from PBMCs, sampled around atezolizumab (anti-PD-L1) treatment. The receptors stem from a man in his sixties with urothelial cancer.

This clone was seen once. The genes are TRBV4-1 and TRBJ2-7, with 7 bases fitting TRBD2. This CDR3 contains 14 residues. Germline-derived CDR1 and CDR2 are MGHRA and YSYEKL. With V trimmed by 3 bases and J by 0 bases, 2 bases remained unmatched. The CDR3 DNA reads TGCGCCAGCAGCCACGGGGGGAGCTCCTACGAGCAGTACTTC. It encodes CASSHGGSSYEQYF.

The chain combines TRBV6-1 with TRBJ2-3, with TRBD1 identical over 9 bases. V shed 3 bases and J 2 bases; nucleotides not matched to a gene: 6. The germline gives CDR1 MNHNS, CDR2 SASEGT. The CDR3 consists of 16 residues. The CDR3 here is CASSDPGTGITDTQYF. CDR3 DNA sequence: TGTGCCAGCAGTGACCCCGGGACAGGGATCACAGATACGCAGTATTTT.

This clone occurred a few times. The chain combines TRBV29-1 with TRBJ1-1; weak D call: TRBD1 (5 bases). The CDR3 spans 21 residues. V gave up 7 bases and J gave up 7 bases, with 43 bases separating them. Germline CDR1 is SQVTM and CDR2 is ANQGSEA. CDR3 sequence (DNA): TGCAGCGCCAGGTCCGAAGCGTCAGGGATCTTCCCCCTGAGGTCTCCATGTGAAGCTTTCTTT. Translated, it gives CSARSEASGIFPLRSPCEAFF.

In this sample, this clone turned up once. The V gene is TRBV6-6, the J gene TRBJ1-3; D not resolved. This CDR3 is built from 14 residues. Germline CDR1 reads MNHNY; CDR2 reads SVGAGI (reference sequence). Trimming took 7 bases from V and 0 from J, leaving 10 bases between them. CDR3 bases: TGTGCCAGCACCCGGGATGGCTCTGGAAACACCATATATTTT. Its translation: CASTRDGSGNTIYF.

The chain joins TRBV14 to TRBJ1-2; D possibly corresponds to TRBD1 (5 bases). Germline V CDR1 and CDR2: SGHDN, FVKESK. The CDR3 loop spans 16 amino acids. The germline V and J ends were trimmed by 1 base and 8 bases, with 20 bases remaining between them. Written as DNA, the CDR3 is TGTGCCAGCAGCCAAGGGACATGGCGGACCTTCGGGGGCTACACCTTC. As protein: CASSQGTWRTFGGYTF.

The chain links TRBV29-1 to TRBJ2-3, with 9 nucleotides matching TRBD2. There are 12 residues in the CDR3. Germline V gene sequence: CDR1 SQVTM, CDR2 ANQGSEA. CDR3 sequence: CAGGASADTQYF. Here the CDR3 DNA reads TGCGCGGGAGGGGCCTCAGCAGATACGCAGTATTTT.

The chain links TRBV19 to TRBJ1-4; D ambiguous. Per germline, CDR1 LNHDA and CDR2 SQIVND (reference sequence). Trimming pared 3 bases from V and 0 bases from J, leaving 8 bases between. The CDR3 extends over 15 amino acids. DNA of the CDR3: TGTGCCAGTAGTATGGGAGTTGCAACTAATGAAAAACTGTTTTTT. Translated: CASSMGVATNEKLFF.